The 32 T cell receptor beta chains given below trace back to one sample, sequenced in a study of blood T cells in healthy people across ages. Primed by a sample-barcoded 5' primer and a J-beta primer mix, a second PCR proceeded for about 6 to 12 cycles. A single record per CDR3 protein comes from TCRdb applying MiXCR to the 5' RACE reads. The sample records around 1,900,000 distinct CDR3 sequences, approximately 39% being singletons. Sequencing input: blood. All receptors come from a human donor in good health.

CDR3 amino acids: CASSPGQVSPYEQYF. The CDR3 nucleotides are TGCGCCAGCAGCCCGGGACAGGTGTCCCCCTACGAGCAGTACTTC. The genes are TRBV5-1 and TRBJ2-7; 8 nucleotides match TRBD1. The CDR3 length is 15 residues. In germline, CDR1 is SGHRS, CDR2 YFSETQ. The ends lost 4 bases at V and 2 bases at J; junction bases unmatched: 8.

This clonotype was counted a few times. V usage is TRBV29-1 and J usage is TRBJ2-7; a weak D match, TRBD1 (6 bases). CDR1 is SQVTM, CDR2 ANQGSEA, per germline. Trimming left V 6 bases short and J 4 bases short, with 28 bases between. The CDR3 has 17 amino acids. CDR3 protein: CSVSSGTPARMPYEQYF. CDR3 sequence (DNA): TGCAGCGTGAGCTCCGGGACACCGGCCCGCATGCCTTACGAGCAGTACTTC.

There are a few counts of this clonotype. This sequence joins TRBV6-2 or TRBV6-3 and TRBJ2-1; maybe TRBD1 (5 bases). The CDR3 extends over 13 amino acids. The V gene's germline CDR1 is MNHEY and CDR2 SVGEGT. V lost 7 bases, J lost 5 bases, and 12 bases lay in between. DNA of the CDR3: TGTGCCAGCAAAGGGGATATGGACAATGAGCAGTTCTTC. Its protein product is CASKGDMDNEQFF.

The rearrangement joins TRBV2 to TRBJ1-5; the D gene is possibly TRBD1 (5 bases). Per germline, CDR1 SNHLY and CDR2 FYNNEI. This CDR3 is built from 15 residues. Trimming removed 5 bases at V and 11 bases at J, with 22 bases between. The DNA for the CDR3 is TGTGCCAGCAGTATAAGGGGAGGGCCCCTTTCAGCCCAGCATTTT. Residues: CASSIRGGPLSAQHF.

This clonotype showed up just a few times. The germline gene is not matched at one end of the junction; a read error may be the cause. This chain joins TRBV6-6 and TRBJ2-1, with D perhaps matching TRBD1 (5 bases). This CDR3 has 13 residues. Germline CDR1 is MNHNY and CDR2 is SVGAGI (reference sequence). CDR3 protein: CASSSHQGNEQFF. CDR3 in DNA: TGTGCCAGTAGTTCCCATCAGGGTAATGAGCAGTTCTTC.

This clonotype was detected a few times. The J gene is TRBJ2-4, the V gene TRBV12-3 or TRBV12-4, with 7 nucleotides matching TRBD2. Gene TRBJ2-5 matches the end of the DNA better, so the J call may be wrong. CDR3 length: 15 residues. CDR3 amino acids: CASSLGNSPGGTQYF. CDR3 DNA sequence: TGTGCCAGCAGTTTAGGGAACAGCCCGGGGGGGACCCAGTACTTC.

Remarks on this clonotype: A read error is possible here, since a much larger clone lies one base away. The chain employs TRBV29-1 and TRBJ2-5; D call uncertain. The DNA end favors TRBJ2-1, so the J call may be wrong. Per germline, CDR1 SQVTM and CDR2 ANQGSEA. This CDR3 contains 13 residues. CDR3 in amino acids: CSVRAEIQETQFF. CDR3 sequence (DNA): TGCAGCGTAAGAGCAGAGATACAAGAGACCCAGTTCTTC.

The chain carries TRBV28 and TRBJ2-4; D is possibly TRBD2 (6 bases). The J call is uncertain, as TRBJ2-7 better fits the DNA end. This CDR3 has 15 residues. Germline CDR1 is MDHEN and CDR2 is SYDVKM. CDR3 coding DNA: TGTGCCAGCAGTTCCTACCGGGACTCCCAGTACGAGCAGTACTTC. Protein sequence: CASSSYRDSQYEQYF.

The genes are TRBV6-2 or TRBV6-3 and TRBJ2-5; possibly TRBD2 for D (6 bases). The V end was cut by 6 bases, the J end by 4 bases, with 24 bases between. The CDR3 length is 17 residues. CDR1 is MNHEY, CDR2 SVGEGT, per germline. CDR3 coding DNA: TGTGCCAGCAGCCTTCACCCCGGGACTTTAGCGAGAGAGACCCAGTACTTC. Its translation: CASSLHPGTLARETQYF.

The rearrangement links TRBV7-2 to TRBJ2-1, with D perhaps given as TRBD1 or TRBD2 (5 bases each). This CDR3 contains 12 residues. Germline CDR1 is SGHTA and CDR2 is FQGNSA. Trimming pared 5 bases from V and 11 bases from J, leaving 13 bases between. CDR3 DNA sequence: TGTGCCAGCAGCGTGCCGGGACGGAAGCAGTTCTTC. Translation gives CASSVPGRKQFF.

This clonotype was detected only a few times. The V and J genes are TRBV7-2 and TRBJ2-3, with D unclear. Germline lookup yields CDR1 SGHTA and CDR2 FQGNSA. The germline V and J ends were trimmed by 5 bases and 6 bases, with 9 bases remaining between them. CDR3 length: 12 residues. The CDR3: CASSTDADTQYF. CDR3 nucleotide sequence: TGTGCCAGCAGCACGGATGCGGATACGCAGTATTTT.

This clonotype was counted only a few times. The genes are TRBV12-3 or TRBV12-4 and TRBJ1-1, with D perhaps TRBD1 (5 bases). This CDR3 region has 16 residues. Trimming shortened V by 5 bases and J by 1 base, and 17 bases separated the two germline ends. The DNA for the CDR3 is TGTGCCAGCAGTCCAGGGCAGTTCCTCACGAACACTGAAGCTTTCTTT. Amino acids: CASSPGQFLTNTEAFF.

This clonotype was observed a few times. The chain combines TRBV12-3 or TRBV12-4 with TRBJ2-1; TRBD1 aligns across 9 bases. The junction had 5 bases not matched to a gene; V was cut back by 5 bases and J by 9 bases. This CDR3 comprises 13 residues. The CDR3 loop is CASSRTGVTEQFF. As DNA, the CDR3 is TGTGCCAGCAGTCGGACAGGGGTGACTGAGCAGTTCTTC.

The CDR3: CATDPTGGNEQFF. In nucleotides, the CDR3 is TGTGCCACCGACCCTACAGGGGGCAATGAGCAGTTCTTC. The chain couples TRBV6-2 or TRBV6-3 to TRBJ2-1, with TRBD1 matching over 8 bases. V shed 10 bases and J 6 bases; nucleotides not matched to a gene: 8. The length of the CDR3 is 13 residues. Germline CDR1 and CDR2: MNHEY and SVGEGT.

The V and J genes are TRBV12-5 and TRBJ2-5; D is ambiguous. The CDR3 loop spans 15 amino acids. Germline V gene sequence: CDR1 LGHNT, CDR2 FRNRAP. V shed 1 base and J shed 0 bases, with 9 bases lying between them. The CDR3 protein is CASGLGPTDQETQYF. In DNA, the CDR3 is TGTGCTAGTGGTTTGGGGCCTACCGACCAAGAGACCCAGTACTTC. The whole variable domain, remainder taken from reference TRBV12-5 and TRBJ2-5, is DARVTQTPRHKVTEMGQEVTMRCQPILGHNTVFWYRQTMMQGLELLAYFRNRAPLDDSGMPKDRFSAEMPDATLATLKIQPSEPRDSAVYFCASGLGPTDQETQYFGPGTRLLVL.

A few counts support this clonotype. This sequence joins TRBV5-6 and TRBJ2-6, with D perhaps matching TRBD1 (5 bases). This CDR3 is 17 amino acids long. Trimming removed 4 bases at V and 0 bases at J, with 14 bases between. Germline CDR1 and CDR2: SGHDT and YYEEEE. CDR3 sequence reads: CASSAIQVDSGANVLTF. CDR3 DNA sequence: TGTGCCAGCAGCGCTATACAGGTTGACTCTGGGGCCAACGTCCTGACTTTC.

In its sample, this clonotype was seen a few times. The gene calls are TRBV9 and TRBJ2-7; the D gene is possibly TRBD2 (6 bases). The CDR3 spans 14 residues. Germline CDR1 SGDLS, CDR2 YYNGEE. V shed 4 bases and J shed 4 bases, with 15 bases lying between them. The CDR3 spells CASSPGGEEYEQYF. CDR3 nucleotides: TGTGCCAGCAGCCCGGGCGGGGAAGAGTACGAGCAGTACTTC.

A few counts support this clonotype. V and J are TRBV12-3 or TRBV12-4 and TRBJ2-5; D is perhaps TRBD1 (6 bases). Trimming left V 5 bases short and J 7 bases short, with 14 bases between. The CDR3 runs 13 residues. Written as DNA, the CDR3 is TGTGCCAGCAGTGGGACAACTCATGGGACCCAGTACTTC. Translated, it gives CASSGTTHGTQYF.

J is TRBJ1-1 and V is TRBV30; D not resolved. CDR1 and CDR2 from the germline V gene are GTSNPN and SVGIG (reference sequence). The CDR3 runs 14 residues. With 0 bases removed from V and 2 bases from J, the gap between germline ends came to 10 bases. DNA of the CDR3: TGTGCCTGGAGTGTCGGATTACTCAACACTGAAGCTTTCTTT. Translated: CAWSVGLLNTEAFF.

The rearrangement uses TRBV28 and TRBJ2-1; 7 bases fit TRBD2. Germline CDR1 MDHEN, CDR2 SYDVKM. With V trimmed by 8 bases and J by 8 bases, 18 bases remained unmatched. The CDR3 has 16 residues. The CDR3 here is CASGYLPVGGRDEQFF. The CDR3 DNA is TGTGCCAGCGGCTATCTCCCAGTCGGGGGGAGGGATGAGCAGTTCTTC.

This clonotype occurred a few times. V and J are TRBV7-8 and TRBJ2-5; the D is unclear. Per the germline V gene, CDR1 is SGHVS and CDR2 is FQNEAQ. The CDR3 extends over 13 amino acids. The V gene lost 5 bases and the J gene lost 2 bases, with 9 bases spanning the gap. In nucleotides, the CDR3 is TGTGCCAGCAGCGTCCCCCTACAAGAGACCCAGTACTTC. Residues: CASSVPLQETQYF.

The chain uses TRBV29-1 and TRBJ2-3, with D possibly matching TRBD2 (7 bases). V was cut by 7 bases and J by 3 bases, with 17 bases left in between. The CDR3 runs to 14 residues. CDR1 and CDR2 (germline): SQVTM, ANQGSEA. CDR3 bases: TGCAGCGAAGGGGGAACGGGGGGAACAGATACGCAGTATTTT. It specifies CSEGGTGGTDTQYF.

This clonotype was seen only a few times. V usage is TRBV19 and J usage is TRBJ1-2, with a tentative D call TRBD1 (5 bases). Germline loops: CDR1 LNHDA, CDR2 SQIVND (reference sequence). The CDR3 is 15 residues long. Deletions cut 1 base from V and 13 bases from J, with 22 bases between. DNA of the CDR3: TGTGCCAGTAGTATAGTCAGGGAGGAGGCTGGGACGAGCACCTTC. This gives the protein CASSIVREEAGTSTF.

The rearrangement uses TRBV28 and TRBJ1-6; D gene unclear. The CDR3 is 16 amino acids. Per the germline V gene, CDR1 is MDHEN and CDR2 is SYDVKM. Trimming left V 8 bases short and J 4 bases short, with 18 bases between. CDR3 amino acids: CASLGSPARYNSPLHF. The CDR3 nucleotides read TGTGCCAGCCTGGGGTCTCCAGCCCGTTATAATTCACCCCTCCACTTT.

Here the CDR3 reads CASREGAEGYTF. The CDR3 DNA reads as TGTGCCAGCAGGGAGGGAGCGGAAGGCTACACCTTC. The J gene is TRBJ1-2, the V gene TRBV2; D gene uncertain. The V end was cut by 6 bases, the J end by 8 bases, with 13 bases between. Per germline, CDR1 SNHLY and CDR2 FYNNEI. CDR3 length equals 12 residues.

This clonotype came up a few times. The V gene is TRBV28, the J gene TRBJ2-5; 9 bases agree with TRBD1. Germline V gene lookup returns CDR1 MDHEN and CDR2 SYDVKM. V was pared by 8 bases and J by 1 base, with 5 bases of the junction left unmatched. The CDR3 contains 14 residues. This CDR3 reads CASYGTGFQETQYF. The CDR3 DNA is TGTGCCAGCTACGGGACAGGGTTCCAAGAGACCCAGTACTTC.

For the CDR3, the DNA is TGTGCCAGCAGCAGGACATCTCTCTATGGCTACACCTTC. This codes for CASSRTSLYGYTF. The chain recombines TRBV28 with TRBJ1-2; TRBD1 is a possible D gene (5 bases). This CDR3 region has 13 residues. Germline values: CDR1 MDHEN, CDR2 SYDVKM. V lost 6 bases to trimming and J lost 4 bases, with 12 bases between them.

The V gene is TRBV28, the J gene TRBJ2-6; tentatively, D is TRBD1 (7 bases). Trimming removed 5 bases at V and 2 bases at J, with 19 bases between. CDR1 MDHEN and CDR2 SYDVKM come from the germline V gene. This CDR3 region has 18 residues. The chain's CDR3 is CASSSPLVRGAGANVLTF. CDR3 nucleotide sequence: TGTGCCAGCAGTAGTCCTCTAGTCAGGGGGGCTGGGGCCAACGTCCTGACTTTC. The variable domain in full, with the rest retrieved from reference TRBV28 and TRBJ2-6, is DVKVTQSSRYLVKRTGEKVFLECVQDMDHENMFWYRQDPGLGLRLIYFSYDVKMKEKGDIPEGYSVSREKKERFSLILESASTNQTSMYLCASSSPLVRGAGANVLTFGAGSRLTVL.

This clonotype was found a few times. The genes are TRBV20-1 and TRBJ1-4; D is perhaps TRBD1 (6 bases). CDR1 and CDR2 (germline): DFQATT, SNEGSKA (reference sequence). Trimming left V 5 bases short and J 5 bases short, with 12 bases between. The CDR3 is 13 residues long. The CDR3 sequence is CSAGTLENEKLFF. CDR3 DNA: TGCAGTGCTGGGACACTTGAGAATGAAAAACTGTTTTTT.

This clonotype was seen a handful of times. The DNA for the CDR3 is TGCAGTGCTAGATCTAGGGAGATTAGCACAGATACGCAGTATTTT. This encodes CSARSREISTDTQYF. The J gene is TRBJ2-3, the V gene TRBV20-1; D perhaps matches TRBD2 (5 bases). The germline V and J ends were trimmed by 2 bases and 0 bases, with 12 bases remaining between them. Germline values: CDR1 DFQATT, CDR2 SNEGSKA (reference sequence). The CDR3 length is 15 residues.

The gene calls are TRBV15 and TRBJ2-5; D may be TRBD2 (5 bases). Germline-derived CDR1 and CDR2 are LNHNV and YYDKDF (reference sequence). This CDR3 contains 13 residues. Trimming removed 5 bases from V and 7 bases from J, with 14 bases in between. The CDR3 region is CATSQRGWGTQYF. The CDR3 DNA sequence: TGTGCCACCAGCCAAAGAGGGTGGGGGACCCAGTACTTC. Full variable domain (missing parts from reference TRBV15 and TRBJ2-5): DAMVIQNPRYQVTQFGKPVTLSCSQTLNHNVMYWYQQKSSQAPKLLFHYYDKDFNNEADTPDNFQSRRPNTSFCFLDIRSPGLGDTAMYLCATSQRGWGTQYFGPGTRLLVL.

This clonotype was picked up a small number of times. DNA of the CDR3: TGCGCCAGCACATGGACTAGCGGGGGGATTTACGAGCAGTACTTC. This sequence encodes CASTWTSGGIYEQYF. This chain links TRBV5-1 with TRBJ2-7, with 14 bases matching TRBD2. The CDR3 totals 15 residues. Germline V gene data show CDR1 as SGHRS and CDR2 as YFSETQ. Trimming cost V 6 bases and J 4 bases; bases outside gene matches: 6.